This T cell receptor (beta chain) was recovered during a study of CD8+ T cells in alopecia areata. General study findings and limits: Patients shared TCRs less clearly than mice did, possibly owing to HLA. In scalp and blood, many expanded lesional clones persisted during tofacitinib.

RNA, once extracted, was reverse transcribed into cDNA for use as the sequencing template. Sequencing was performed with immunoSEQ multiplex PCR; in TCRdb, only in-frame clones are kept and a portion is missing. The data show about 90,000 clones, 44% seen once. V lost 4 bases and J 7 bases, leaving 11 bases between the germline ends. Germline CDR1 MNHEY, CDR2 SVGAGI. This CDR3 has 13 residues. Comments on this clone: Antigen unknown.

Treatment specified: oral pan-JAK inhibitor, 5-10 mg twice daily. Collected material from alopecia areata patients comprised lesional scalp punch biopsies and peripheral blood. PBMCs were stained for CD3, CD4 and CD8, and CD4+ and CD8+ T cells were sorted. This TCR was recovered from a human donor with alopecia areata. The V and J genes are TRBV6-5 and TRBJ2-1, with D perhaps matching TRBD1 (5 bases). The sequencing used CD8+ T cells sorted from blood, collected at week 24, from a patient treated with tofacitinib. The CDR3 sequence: CASSLNRQNEQFF. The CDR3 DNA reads TGTGCCAGCAGTTTAAACAGGCAGAATGAGCAGTTCTTC.